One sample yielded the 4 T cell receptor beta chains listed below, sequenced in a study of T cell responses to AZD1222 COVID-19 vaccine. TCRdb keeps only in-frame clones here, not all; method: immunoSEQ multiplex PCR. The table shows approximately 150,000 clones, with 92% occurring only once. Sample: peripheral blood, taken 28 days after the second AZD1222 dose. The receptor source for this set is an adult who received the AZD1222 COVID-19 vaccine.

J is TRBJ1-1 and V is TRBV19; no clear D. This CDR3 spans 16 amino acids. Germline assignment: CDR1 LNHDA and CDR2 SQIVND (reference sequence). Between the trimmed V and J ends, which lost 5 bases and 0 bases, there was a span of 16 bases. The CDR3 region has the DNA TGTGCCAGTAGTCATCCCCCTCGGTCTATGAACACTGAAGCTTTCTTT. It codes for CASSHPPRSMNTEAFF.

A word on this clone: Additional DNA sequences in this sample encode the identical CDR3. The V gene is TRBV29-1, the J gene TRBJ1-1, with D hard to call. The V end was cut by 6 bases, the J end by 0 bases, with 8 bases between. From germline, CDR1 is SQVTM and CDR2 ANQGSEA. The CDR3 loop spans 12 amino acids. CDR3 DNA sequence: TGCAGCGTAGGACGGATGAACACTGAAGCTTTCTTT. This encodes CSVGRMNTEAFF. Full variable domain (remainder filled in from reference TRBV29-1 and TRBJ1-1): SAVISQKPSRDICQRGTSLTIQCQVDSQVTMMFWYRQQPGQSLTLIATANQGSEATYESGFVIDKFPISRPNLTFSTLTVSNMSPEDSSIYLCSVGRMNTEAFFGQGTRLTVV.

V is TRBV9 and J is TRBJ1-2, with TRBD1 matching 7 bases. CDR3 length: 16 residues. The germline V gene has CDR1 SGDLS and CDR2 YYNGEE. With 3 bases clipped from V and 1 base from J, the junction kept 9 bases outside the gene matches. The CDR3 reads CASSGGGTALNYGYTF. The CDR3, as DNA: TGTGCCAGCAGCGGGGGTGGGACAGCTCTTAACTATGGCTACACCTTC. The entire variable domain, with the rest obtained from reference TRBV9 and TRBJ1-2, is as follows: DSGVTQTPKHLITATGQRVTLRCSPRSGDLSVYWYQQSLDQGLQFLIQYYNGEERAKGNILERFSAQQFPDLHSELNLSSLELGDSALYFCASSGGGTALNYGYTFGSGTRLTVV.

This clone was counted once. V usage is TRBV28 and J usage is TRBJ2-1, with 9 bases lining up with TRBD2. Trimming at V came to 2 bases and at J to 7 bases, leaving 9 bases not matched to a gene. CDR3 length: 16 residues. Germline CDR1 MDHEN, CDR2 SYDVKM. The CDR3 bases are TGTGCCAGCAGTTTACCTGGTAGCGGGGGATTGAATGAGCAGTTCTTC. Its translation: CASSLPGSGGLNEQFF.